These 14 T cell receptor beta chains originate from one sample sequenced in a study of shared clonotypes between healthy human individuals. The table came from immunoSEQ multiplex PCR; TCRdb's copy has only in-frame clones and leaves some out. The table has 170,000 or so clones, around 63% seen once. What was sequenced was memory CD4+ T cells sorted from blood. As for subset: CD45RA-negative fraction. The receptors here all came from a man aged 25-45 years in good health.

The V gene is TRBV7-2, the J gene TRBJ2-2, with D perhaps matching TRBD1 (6 bases). Germline V CDR1 and CDR2: SGHTA, FQGNSA. The CDR3 spans 18 residues. V lost 5 bases and J 0 bases, leaving 19 bases between the germline ends. The CDR3 DNA reads as TGTGCCAGCAGCCAAGAGGGACAAGGACGGTCGAACACCGGGGAGCTGTTTTTT. Its protein product is CASSQEGQGRSNTGELFF.

The chain is built from TRBV10-1 and TRBJ2-7, with TRBD2 matching 11 bases. CDR3 length equals 14 residues. Trimming cost V 3 bases and J 3 bases; bases outside gene matches: 1. The germline V gene has CDR1 WNHNN and CDR2 SYGVQD (reference sequence). CDR3 amino acids: CASSEGLAGYEQYF. The CDR3 nucleotides read TGCGCCAGCAGTGAAGGACTAGCGGGCTACGAGCAGTACTTC.

The chain uses TRBV6-1 and TRBJ2-7, with D perhaps matching TRBD1 (6 bases). Trimming removed 7 bases from V and 2 bases from J, with 15 bases in between. From germline, CDR1 is MNHNS and CDR2 SASEGT. The CDR3 totals 14 residues. The chain's CDR3 is CASTRAGDTYEQYF. CDR3 coding DNA: TGTGCCAGCACTAGGGCAGGGGATACCTACGAGCAGTACTTC.

The chain carries TRBV9 and TRBJ2-7, with TRBD2 matching over 9 bases. This CDR3 is 15 amino acids long. The germline CDR1 and CDR2 sequences are SGDLS and YYNGEE. J gave up 4 bases and V 3 bases, and 8 bases lay outside the gene matches. CDR3 bases: TGTGCCAGCAGCGAATCGGGTAGCGGGGGATACGAGCAGTACTTC. It translates to CASSESGSGGYEQYF.

The gene calls are TRBV4-1 and TRBJ2-7, with 7 bases matching TRBD2. This CDR3 contains 14 residues. Trimming removed 5 bases from V and 3 bases from J; junction bases left unmatched: 7. Germline assignment: CDR1 MGHRA and CDR2 YSYEKL. CDR3 bases: TGCGCCAGCAGCAGCGGGACCGGAGGCTACGAGCAGTACTTC. This codes for CASSSGTGGYEQYF.

The J gene is TRBJ2-3, the V gene TRBV7-9; 9 bases align to TRBD1. Germline lookup yields CDR1 SEHNR and CDR2 FQNEAQ (reference sequence). CDR3 length: 16 amino acids. V lost 1 base to trimming and J lost 2 bases; unmatched junction nucleotides: 4. Here the CDR3 reads CASSLVRQGVTDTQYF. In DNA form, the CDR3 reads TGTGCCAGCAGCTTAGTGCGACAGGGGGTCACAGATACGCAGTATTTT.

The rearrangement uses TRBV18 and TRBJ2-5; possibly TRBD2 for D (5 bases). This CDR3 is built from 12 residues. V lost 8 bases and J 3 bases, leaving 10 bases between the germline ends. Germline loops: CDR1 KGHSH, CDR2 LQKENI. The CDR3 bases are TGTGCCAGCATCCGGGATAAAGAGACCCAGTACTTC. Its protein is CASIRDKETQYF.

This clone was picked up a small number of times. The CDR3 protein is CASRRRTNYNEQFF. The CDR3 DNA follows: TGTGCCAGCAGGAGGCGGACAAATTACAATGAGCAGTTCTTC. V is TRBV6-1 and J is TRBJ2-1, with a possible D match to TRBD1 (5 bases). Trimming cost V 6 bases and J 4 bases, with 13 bases left between them. The CDR3 has 14 amino acids. Germline CDR1 and CDR2: MNHNS and SASEGT.

The chain couples TRBV6-4 to TRBJ2-1; 13 bases agree with TRBD2. CDR3 length: 15 residues. Germline CDR1 and CDR2: MRHNA and SNTAGT. After removal of 6 bases from V and 8 bases from J, the junction contained 7 bases not matched to a gene. CDR3 nucleotides: TGTGCCAGCAGAGAGGTAGGACTAGCGGGAGATGAGCAGTTCTTC. It specifies CASREVGLAGDEQFF.

The sample holds a few counts of this clone. The gene calls are TRBV10-3 and TRBJ2-7; TRBD2 is a possible D gene (5 bases). V dropped 6 bases and J dropped 0 bases, with 15 bases sitting between them. The germline gives CDR1 ENHRY, CDR2 SYGVKD. CDR3 length equals 15 residues. The CDR3 here is CAISGNWGSSYEQYF. The DNA for the CDR3 is TGTGCCATCAGCGGGAACTGGGGAAGCTCCTACGAGCAGTACTTC.

This chain connects TRBV7-8 to TRBJ2-7; possible D gene TRBD1, 5 bases. Trimming stripped 7 bases from V and 3 bases from J, with 13 bases between. Germline V gives CDR1 SGHVS, CDR2 FQNEAQ. CDR3 length: 13 amino acids. CDR3 sequence reads: CASKQAPLYEQYF. CDR3 bases: TGTGCCAGCAAACAGGCCCCCCTCTACGAGCAGTACTTC.

The chain recombines TRBV30 with TRBJ2-7; D might be TRBD2 (6 bases). Germline CDR1 GTSNPN, CDR2 SVGIG (reference sequence). The CDR3 spans 13 residues. V was trimmed by 5 bases and J by 2 bases, leaving 13 bases between them. The CDR3 nucleotides are TGTGCCTGGGCAGCGGGTCCCCCCTACGAGCAGTACTTC. It translates to CAWAAGPPYEQYF.

The gene calls are TRBV2 and TRBJ2-3; D unresolved. The length of the CDR3 is 14 residues. Trimming left V 6 bases short and J 8 bases short, with 18 bases between. Germline V gene data show CDR1 as SNHLY and CDR2 as FYNNEI. CDR3 DNA: TGTGCCAGCAGACCTATGACTGGTGGCCTTACGCAGTATTTT. Translated: CASRPMTGGLTQYF.

The J gene is TRBJ2-1, the V gene TRBV1; no DNA check was done on the table's D call, TRBD2. TRBV1 is a pseudogene locus. The CDR3 runs 18 residues. The CDR3 region has the DNA TGCACCAGCAGCCAAGATCCGTCTAGCGGTTCCTCCTACAATGAGCAGTTCTTC. The encoded protein is CTSSQDPSSGSSYNEQFF.